The text below deals with one T cell receptor beta chain. The data were produced by immunoSEQ multiplex PCR, yet TCRdb's version contains in-frame clones alone and is incomplete. Of around 63,000 clones listed, just over 90% are singletons. This CDR3 is built from 16 residues. Germline assignment: CDR1 LGHNT and CDR2 FRNRAP. Trimming at V came to 4 bases and at J to 5 bases, leaving 10 bases not matched to a gene. This record comes from a study of T cell changes during pregnancy in multiple sclerosis. This sequence was found in a female donor with multiple sclerosis, enrolled in a pregnancy study. The sample consisted of peripheral blood, taken after pregnancy. The chain carries TRBV12-5 and TRBJ2-5; 10 nucleotides align to TRBD1. The CDR3 spells CASGWVWTGGGETQYF. DNA of the CDR3: TGTGCTAGTGGTTGGGTTTGGACAGGGGGAGGCGAGACCCAGTACTTC.